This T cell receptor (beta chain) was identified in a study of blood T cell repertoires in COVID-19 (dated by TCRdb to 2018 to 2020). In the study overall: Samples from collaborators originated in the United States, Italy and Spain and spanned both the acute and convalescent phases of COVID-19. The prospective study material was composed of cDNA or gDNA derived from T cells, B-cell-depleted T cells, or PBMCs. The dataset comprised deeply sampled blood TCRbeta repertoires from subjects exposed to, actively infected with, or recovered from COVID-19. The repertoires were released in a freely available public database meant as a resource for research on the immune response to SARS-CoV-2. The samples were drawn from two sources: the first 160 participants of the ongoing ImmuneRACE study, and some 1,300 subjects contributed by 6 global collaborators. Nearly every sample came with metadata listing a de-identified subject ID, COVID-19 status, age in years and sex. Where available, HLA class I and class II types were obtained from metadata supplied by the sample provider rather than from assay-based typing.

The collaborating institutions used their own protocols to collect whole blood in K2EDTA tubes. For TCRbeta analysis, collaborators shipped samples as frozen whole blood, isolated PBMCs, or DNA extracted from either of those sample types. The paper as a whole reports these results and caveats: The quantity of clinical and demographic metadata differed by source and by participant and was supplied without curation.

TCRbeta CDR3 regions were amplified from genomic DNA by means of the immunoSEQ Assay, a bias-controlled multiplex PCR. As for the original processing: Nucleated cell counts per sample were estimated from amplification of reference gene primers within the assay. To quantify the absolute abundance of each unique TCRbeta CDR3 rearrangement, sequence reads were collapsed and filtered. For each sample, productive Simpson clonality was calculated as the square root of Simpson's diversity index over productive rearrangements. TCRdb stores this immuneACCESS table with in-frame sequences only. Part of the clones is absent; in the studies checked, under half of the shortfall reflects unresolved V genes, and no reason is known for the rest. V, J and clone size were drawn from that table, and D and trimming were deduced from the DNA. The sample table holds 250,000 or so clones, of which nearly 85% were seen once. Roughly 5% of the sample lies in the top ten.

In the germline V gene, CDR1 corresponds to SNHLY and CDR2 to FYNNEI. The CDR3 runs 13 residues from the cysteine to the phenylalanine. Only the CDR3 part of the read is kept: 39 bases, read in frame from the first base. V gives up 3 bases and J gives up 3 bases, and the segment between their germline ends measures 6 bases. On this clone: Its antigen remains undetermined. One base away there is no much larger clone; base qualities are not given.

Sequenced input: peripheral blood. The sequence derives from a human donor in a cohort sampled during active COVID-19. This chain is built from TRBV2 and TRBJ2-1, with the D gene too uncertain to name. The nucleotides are TGTGCCAGCAGTGACGGGTTCTACAATGAGCAGTTCTTC. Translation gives CASSDGFYNEQFF.